These 5 T cell receptor beta chains came from one sample sequenced in a study of cytomegalovirus exposure and HLA in healthy donors. TCRdb keeps only in-frame clones here, not all; method: immunoSEQ multiplex PCR. The data hold 160,000 or so clones, with about 82% observed a single time. The sequenced material came from PBMCs. Receptors were obtained from a man younger than 45 in good health and CMV-seropositive.

The chain is built from TRBV6-5 and TRBJ1-2; no clear D gene. This CDR3 region has 14 residues. CDR1 is MNHEY, CDR2 SVGAGI, per germline. The germline V and J ends were trimmed by 0 bases and 2 bases, with 7 bases remaining between them. CDR3 sequence (DNA): TGTGCCAGCAGTTACTCGAGCCAAAACTATGGCTACACCTTC. This translates into CASSYSSQNYGYTF.

V usage is TRBV29-1 and J usage is TRBJ1-2; TRBD1 matches at 8 bases. Germline-derived CDR1 and CDR2 are SQVTM and ANQGSEA. Trimming removed 4 bases from V and 3 bases from J; junction bases left unmatched: 7. The CDR3 contains 14 residues. This CDR3 is CSVVQGAPDYGYTF. The CDR3 DNA sequence: TGCAGCGTTGTCCAGGGGGCGCCTGACTATGGCTACACCTTC.

This sequence joins TRBV5-5 and TRBJ2-2, with no clear D. This CDR3 comprises 13 residues. The V gene lost 2 bases and the J gene lost 6 bases, with 8 bases spanning the gap. Germline CDR1 reads SGHKS; CDR2 reads YYEKEE (reference sequence). The CDR3 DNA is TGTGCCAGCAGCTTCAACTCCCCCGGGGAGCTGTTTTTT. It encodes CASSFNSPGELFF.

The V and J genes are TRBV7-9 and TRBJ2-7, with D possibly being TRBD1 (6 bases). With 0 bases removed from V and 3 bases from J, the gap between germline ends came to 9 bases. From germline, CDR1 is SEHNR and CDR2 FQNEAQ (reference sequence). The CDR3 runs 14 residues. CDR3 in amino acids: CASSLAEGHYEQYF. Written as DNA, the CDR3 is TGTGCCAGCAGCTTAGCAGAGGGACACTACGAGCAGTACTTC.

V gene TRBV4-3 combines with J gene TRBJ2-3; 10 nucleotides line up with TRBD1. The CDR3 extends over 14 amino acids. Germline CDR1 reads LGHNA; CDR2 reads YSLEER. J gave up 3 bases and V 5 bases, and 2 bases lay outside the gene matches. The CDR3 DNA sequence: TGCGCCAGCAGCACGGGACAGGGGACAGATACGCAGTATTTT. Its translation is CASSTGQGTDTQYF.